This T cell receptor (beta chain) was retrieved from a study of T cells after yellow fever vaccination. Template switching with 5'RACE generated the TCR cDNA and added a universal primer site and UMIs. TCRdb re-called the 5' RACE reads through MiXCR, storing one row per CDR3 protein. The sample has approximately 96,000 distinct CDR3 sequences; roughly 8.2% are singletons. The CDR3 spans 12 residues. V lost 5 bases, J lost 7 bases, and 11 bases lay in between. In germline, CDR1 is SGHTA, CDR2 FQGNSA. The source of this sequence is a man between 18 and 29 years old who received the YFV17D yellow fever vaccine. Source: CD8+ T cells not binding an NS4B(214-222) dextramer, sorted from PBMCs, taken around 15 days after the first yellow fever vaccination. This sequence joins TRBV7-2 and TRBJ1-2; D gene unclear. The CDR3 coding sequence is TGTGCCAGCAGCCAGGACCACCTTGGCTACACCTTC. This sequence encodes CASSQDHLGYTF.